The clone carrying this TCR beta chain was detected many times. Its matching antigen is unknown. Amplified TCR beta CDR3 regions derived from RNA transcripts. The HTBI primer set was used in a first-round RT-PCR of the TCR CDR3. A single record per CDR3 protein comes from TCRdb applying MiXCR to the multiplex PCR reads. The sample lists about 500,000 distinct CDR3 sequences; approximately 16% were seen once. These data are taken from a study of T cells in Graves' hyperthyroidism and ophthalmopathy. Study-level information: Peripheral blood specimens were obtained at initial diagnosis, prior to any treatment. General observations from the study: Ophthalmopathy was told apart from stable hyperthyroidism by a 13 V-J model.

CDR1 is GTSNPN and CDR2 is SVGIG in the germline V gene (reference sequence). With 1 base removed from V and 9 bases from J, the gap between germline ends came to 13 bases. This CDR3 is 12 amino acids long. The PBMCs had their origin in around 10 ml of fresh peripheral blood. The receptor was isolated from a woman younger than 45 with Graves' ophthalmopathy. Material: blood. V gene TRBV30 combines with J gene TRBJ2-7; D is unclear. The CDR3 here is CAWSGGSYRQYF. DNA of the CDR3: TGTGCCTGGAGTGGGGGTTCCTATAGGCAGTACTTC.